This T cell receptor (beta chain) appears in the sequencing data of a study of blood T cells in healthy people across ages. Using a J-beta primer mix together with a sample-barcoded 5' primer, a second PCR was run for roughly 6 to 11 cycles. TCRdb re-called the 5' RACE reads with MiXCR, one entry per CDR3 protein. The table includes about 1.6 million distinct CDR3 sequences, 34% detected once. Study-wide results and limits: The study found TCR beta diversity correlated strongly with naive T cell percentage. PBMC samples, being unsorted, prevented any conclusive comparison of naive and antigen-experienced cells. More naive CD4+ cells and higher diversity were found in long-lived than in aged donors.

The ends lost 4 bases at V and 0 bases at J; junction bases unmatched: 2. Germline assignment: CDR1 SEHNR and CDR2 FQNEAQ (reference sequence). There are 16 residues in the CDR3. This clonotype was seen more than once but under ten times. Its antigen is not identified. The rearrangement uses TRBV7-9 and TRBJ2-5; TRBD2 matches 13 bases. The sequence was obtained from a woman aged 25 to 45 in good health. The sequenced sample was blood. The CDR3 DNA follows: TGTGCCAGCAGCTCGACTAGCGGGGGGTACCAAGAGACCCAGTACTTC. Its protein is CASSSTSGGYQETQYF.